This entry features one TCR beta chain sequence. In the original analysis: Reference gene primers were amplified, and this amplification served to estimate nucleated cell counts. Repertoires were generated with immunoSEQ multiplex PCR, while TCRdb's copy carries only in-frame clones and drops some. V, J and clone size are taken as reported in that table, and D and trimming were inferred from the DNA itself. This sample has about 180,000 clones, with about three quarters found just once. V lost 6 bases, J lost 5 bases, and 13 bases lay in between. The germline V gene encodes CDR1 SNHLY and CDR2 FYNNEI. The CDR3 is 13 residues long. These data are taken from a study of blood T cell repertoires in COVID-19. Whole-study context: Collection of acute and convalescent COVID-19 samples took place in the United States, Italy and Spain. PBMCs, B-cell-depleted T cells, or T cells were the source of the cDNA or gDNA that made up the material.

Material: peripheral blood. This receptor was obtained from a woman between 65 and 79 years old with acute or convalescent COVID-19. The genes are TRBV2 and TRBJ2-5; possibly TRBD2 for D (5 bases). Here the CDR3 DNA reads TGTGCCAGCAGGAGGGAGCCGGGCGAGACCCAGTACTTC. Translating gives CASRREPGETQYF.